The entry that follows covers one TCR beta chain sequence. The data stem from a study of CD8+ T cells in alopecia areata. Sequencing templates came from extracted RNA that was reverse transcribed into cDNA. Some clones are missing from TCRdb's copy, which holds only in-frame ones; the method was immunoSEQ multiplex PCR. Altogether roughly 140,000 clones are present, about 51% being singletons, with the ten largest covering just under 20%. The source of this sequence is a human donor with alopecia areata. The sample here was CD8+ T cells sorted from blood, taken at week 0.

CDR3 protein: CSVSLRDYGYTF. The CDR3 DNA reads as TGCAGCGTTTCCCTCCGGGACTATGGCTACACCTTC. The V call is TRBV29-1, the J call TRBJ1-2; D is unresolved. CDR1 and CDR2 from the germline V gene are SQVTM and ANQGSEA. This CDR3 spans 12 amino acids. Trimming took off 5 bases at V and 3 bases at J, with 10 bases between the two ends. The full variable domain, with the rest looked up from reference TRBV29-1 and TRBJ1-2, is SAVISQKPSRDICQRGTSLTIQCQVDSQVTMMFWYRQQPGQSLTLIATANQGSEATYESGFVIDKFPISRPNLTFSTLTVSNMSPEDSSIYLCSVSLRDYGYTFGSGTRLTVV.